The source of this T cell receptor (beta chain) is a study of CD8 T cells in ankylosing spondylitis. Findings of the study overall: Blood from ankylosing spondylitis patients appeared to carry a characteristic roughly 8-variant TCR beta motif.

The V and J ends lost 3 bases and 8 bases respectively, with 23 bases between them. The CDR3 covers 16 residues. Germline V lookup: CDR1 SQVTM, CDR2 ANQGSEA. Concerning this clonotype: Its antigen is unknown.

For TCR beta, libraries came from quantitative 5'-RACE with molecular barcodes. TCRdb re-derived calls from the 5' RACE reads in MiXCR, one entry per CDR3 protein. Altogether a few hundred thousand distinct CDR3 sequences are present, around 18% being singletons, with the ten largest covering under 45%. The receptor was isolated from a male donor with ankylosing spondylitis. The sequencing sample was made of blood, either unsorted or a sorted T cell fraction (not recorded which). The chain carries TRBV29-1 and TRBJ2-1; tentatively, D is TRBD1 (7 bases). In nucleotides, the CDR3 is TGCAGCGTTGAGGCGTTTACAGGGGAGGTTATGGATGAGCAGTTCTTC. Translation: CSVEAFTGEVMDEQFF.